This T cell receptor beta chain was sequenced for a study of OX40 agonist ivuxolimab in advanced cancers. Findings and limits, study-wide: Dose levels from 0.1 to 3.0 mg/kg saw CD4+ and CD8+ blood T cells expand clonally by week 6.

Assay used: immunoSEQ multiplex PCR; TCRdb lists only in-frame clones, some missing. Of roughly 80,000 clones listed, around 86% are singletons. The CDR3 has 15 amino acids. Trimming removed 5 bases from V and 7 bases from J, with 21 bases in between. The germline gives CDR1 KGHSY, CDR2 FQNENV. Points on this clone: Its antigen is undetermined.

The sequencing used CD4+ or CD8+ T cells sorted from blood, collected in a trial of the OX40 agonist ivuxolimab. The source of this sequence is an adult with an advanced solid tumor such as melanoma, head and neck, liver or kidney cancer. The chain recombines TRBV16 with TRBJ2-7; D may be TRBD1 (5 bases). CDR3 region: CASSGRTGPLGEQYF. The CDR3 nucleotides are TGTGCCAGCAGCGGCCGAACAGGCCCCTTGGGGGAGCAGTACTTC.